The 17 T cell receptor beta chains below were found in one sample sequenced in a study of cytomegalovirus exposure and HLA in healthy donors. Libraries were prepared by immunoSEQ multiplex PCR; TCRdb keeps only in-frame clonotypes and omits some of them. Here the sample spans about 120,000 clones, roughly 87% being singletons. Sequencing was done on a sample of PBMCs. All receptors derive from a woman under 30 in good health and CMV-seronegative.

The CDR3 region is CASSSSYTQGGTQYF. The CDR3 DNA reads TGTGCCAGCAGTTCCTCATACACCCAGGGAGGGACCCAGTACTTC. This chain connects TRBV28 to TRBJ2-5; weak D call: TRBD2 (6 bases). The CDR3 runs 15 residues. Trimming shortened V by 4 bases and J by 7 bases, and 19 bases separated the two germline ends. Germline V gene lookup returns CDR1 MDHEN and CDR2 SYDVKM.

The rearrangement uses TRBV2 and TRBJ2-6, with unresolved D. The CDR3 covers 14 residues. The germline V gene encodes CDR1 SNHLY and CDR2 FYNNEI. With 5 bases removed from V and 0 bases from J, the gap between germline ends came to 5 bases. The CDR3 is CASSYSSGANVLTF. The CDR3 DNA is TGTGCCAGCAGTTACAGCTCTGGGGCCAACGTCCTGACTTTC. The full variable domain, its missing parts supplied by reference TRBV2 and TRBJ2-6, is EPEVTQTPSHQVTQMGQEVILRCVPISNHLYFYWYRQILGQKVEFLVSFYNNEISEKSEIFDDQFSVERPDGSNFTLKIRSTKLEDSAMYFCASSYSSGANVLTFGAGSRLTVL.

The chain recombines TRBV29-1 with TRBJ1-2; tentative D call: TRBD1 (6 bases). Germline-derived CDR1 and CDR2 are SQVTM and ANQGSEA. The CDR3 runs to 15 residues. The V end lost 7 bases, the J end lost 5 bases, and 23 bases lay between the germline ends. The CDR3 region is CSGLTDWGGQYGYTF. CDR3 coding DNA: TGCAGCGGGTTAACAGACTGGGGGGGACAATATGGCTACACCTTC.

The V gene is TRBV11-2, the J gene TRBJ2-7, with D possibly TRBD2 on 6 matching bases. Trimming cost V 3 bases and J 2 bases, with 14 bases left between them. This CDR3 region has 15 residues. The germline V gene has CDR1 SGHAT and CDR2 FQNNGV. CDR3 DNA: TGTGCCAGCAGCTTGGGGGGACCACCGACCTACGAGCAGTACTTC. Its translation is CASSLGGPPTYEQYF.

The V and J genes are TRBV19 and TRBJ1-5; D remains unclear. The CDR3 is 16 amino acids. Trimming shortened V by 3 bases and J by 4 bases, and 16 bases separated the two germline ends. Looked up from germline, CDR1 is LNHDA and CDR2 is SQIVND (reference sequence). CDR3 loop: CASSIRDPSNNQPQHF. CDR3 in DNA: TGTGCCAGTAGTATCCGTGACCCTAGCAATAATCAGCCCCAGCATTTT. The full variable domain, with the rest looked up from reference TRBV19 and TRBJ1-5, is DGGITQSPKYLFRKEGQNVTLSCEQNLNHDAMYWYRQDPGQGLRLIYYSQIVNDFQKGDIAEGYSVSREKKESFPLTVTSAQKNPTAFYLCASSIRDPSNNQPQHFGDGTRLSIL.

V gene TRBV27 combines with J gene TRBJ1-5, with D maybe TRBD1 (6 bases). The CDR3 has 14 residues. Deletions cut 6 bases from V and 4 bases from J, with 13 bases between. Germline CDR1 MNHEY, CDR2 SMNVEV (reference sequence). The CDR3 DNA is TGTGCCAGCAGATCTACAGGGCCGAATCAGCCCCAGCATTTT. Translating it yields CASRSTGPNQPQHF.

The chain joins TRBV6-4 to TRBJ1-3; the match to TRBD1 covers 8 bases. After removal of 10 bases from V and 2 bases from J, the junction contained 7 bases not matched to a gene. The CDR3 covers 14 residues. Germline V gives CDR1 MRHNA, CDR2 SNTAGT. CDR3: CAIATTGAGNTIYF. The DNA of the CDR3 is TGTGCCATCGCGACGACAGGGGCTGGAAACACCATATATTTT.

The rearrangement uses TRBV4-2 and TRBJ1-2, with 7 bases matching TRBD1. CDR3 length: 13 residues. Germline assignment: CDR1 LGHNA and CDR2 YNFKEQ. V was clipped by 8 bases and J by 3 bases; unmatched bases: 6. DNA for the CDR3: TGTGCCAGCCATAGACAGGGTCACTATGGCTACACCTTC. The encoded protein is CASHRQGHYGYTF.

The chain joins TRBV10-1 to TRBJ2-1; TRBD2 matches at 16 bases. With 6 bases clipped from V and 7 bases from J, the junction kept 12 bases outside the gene matches. This CDR3 region has 18 residues. Per germline, CDR1 WNHNN and CDR2 SYGVQD (reference sequence). The CDR3: CASRKGPGLAGGENEQFF. The CDR3 DNA follows: TGCGCCAGCAGGAAAGGACCGGGACTAGCGGGGGGGGAGAATGAGCAGTTCTTC.

The rearrangement uses TRBV7-9 and TRBJ2-7, with TRBD1 matching over 7 bases. Germline V gives CDR1 SEHNR, CDR2 FQNEAQ (reference sequence). The CDR3 runs 12 residues. Unmatched junction bases numbered 4, after V lost 5 bases and J lost 6 bases. The CDR3 is CASSAYRGEQYF. The CDR3 DNA sequence: TGTGCCAGCAGCGCCTACAGGGGCGAGCAGTACTTC.

In this sample, this clone turned up once. This chain links TRBV9 with TRBJ2-2, with 11 bases identical to TRBD2. The CDR3 is 18 amino acids. In germline, CDR1 is SGDLS, CDR2 YYNGEE. V was pared by 1 base and J by 0 bases, with 5 bases of the junction left unmatched. CDR3 nucleotides: TGTGCCAGCAGCGTACCCGCTAGCGGGGGGTCGAACACCGGGGAGCTGTTTTTT. Its translation: CASSVPASGGSNTGELFF.

J is TRBJ2-3 and V is TRBV6-4; 7 bases agree with TRBD1. The CDR3 has 15 amino acids. Germline CDR1 reads MRHNA; CDR2 reads SNTAGT. The junction had 8 bases not matched to a gene; V was cut back by 3 bases and J by 5 bases. CDR3 in amino acids: CASSESAGGGDTQYF. Here the CDR3 DNA reads TGTGCCAGCAGTGAATCGGCAGGGGGTGGAGATACGCAGTATTTT.

The genes are TRBV5-1 and TRBJ2-1; 7 bases agree with TRBD2. The CDR3 sequence is 15 residues long. Germline CDR1 and CDR2: SGHRS and YFSETQ. Trimming took 0 bases from V and 7 from J; bases not matched to a gene: 7. The CDR3 nucleotides read TGCGCCAGCAGCTTGGTCATAGCGGGTGGGAATGAGCAGTTCTTC. This sequence encodes CASSLVIAGGNEQFF. The whole variable domain, remainder taken from reference TRBV5-1 and TRBJ2-1, is KAGVTQTPRYLIKTRGQQVTLSCSPISGHRSVSWYQQTPGQGLQFLFEYFSETQRNKGNFPGRFSGRQFSNSRSEMNVSTLELGDSALYLCASSLVIAGGNEQFFGPGTRLTVL.

This chain joins TRBV5-1 and TRBJ2-3; 7 nucleotides agree with TRBD2. J lost 2 bases, V lost 1 base, and 4 bases had no gene match. The CDR3 has 15 residues. Germline-derived CDR1 and CDR2 are SGHRS and YFSETQ. The CDR3 sequence: CASSLPGGNTDTQYF. The CDR3 DNA reads as TGCGCCAGCAGCTTGCCGGGGGGAAACACAGATACGCAGTATTTT. Looking up the rest from reference TRBV5-1 and TRBJ2-3 gives the full variable domain: KAGVTQTPRYLIKTRGQQVTLSCSPISGHRSVSWYQQTPGQGLQFLFEYFSETQRNKGNFPGRFSGRQFSNSRSEMNVSTLELGDSALYLCASSLPGGNTDTQYFGPGTRLTVL.

This clone was recorded a few times. This chain links TRBV6-1 with TRBJ1-2; 8 bases fit TRBD1. J was trimmed by 3 bases and V by 4 bases; bases with no gene match: 10. This CDR3 spans 16 amino acids. Germline V gene data show CDR1 as MNHNS and CDR2 as SASEGT. CDR3 protein: CASSGRTGRLDYGYTF. The CDR3 DNA reads as TGTGCCAGCAGTGGAAGGACAGGGCGGTTGGACTATGGCTACACCTTC.

Note on this clone: The junction differs from germline at one of its ends, possibly a read error. This chain uses TRBV7-7 with TRBJ2-7; D is possibly TRBD1 (6 bases). The germline CDR1 and CDR2 sequences are SSHAT and FNYEAQ (reference sequence). CDR3 length: 15 residues. The CDR3 DNA reads TGTGCTAGCAGCTTAGCCCAGGGGCGAACCTACGAGCAGTACTTC. Encoded protein: CASSLAQGRTYEQYF.

The V and J genes are TRBV6-1 and TRBJ2-3; no clear D. Trimming shortened V by 10 bases and J by 5 bases, and 4 bases separated the two germline ends. The CDR3 consists of 9 residues. Germline lookup yields CDR1 MNHNS and CDR2 SASEGT. The CDR3 region has the DNA TGTGCCACGTTAGATACGCAGTATTTT. Encoded protein: CATLDTQYF.